Below, one T cell receptor (beta chain) is given with its context. Its antigen is currently unknown. The data belong to a study of T cell responses to AZD1222 COVID-19 vaccine. Study outcomes and limitations: Baseline serostatus was positive in only a handful of AZD1222 recipients. Scientists sampled the repertoires only once the peak T cell response had passed. Donors were chiefly white British, with a greater number of females, and clonal diversity was perhaps underestimated. Within unmutated variant regions lay the reported targets of nearly half of spike-specific TCRs.

V shed 8 bases and J 1 base; nucleotides not matched to a gene: 11. Germline values: CDR1 SNHLY, CDR2 FYNNEI. The CDR3 spans 17 residues. TCRdb keeps only in-frame clones here, not all; method: immunoSEQ multiplex PCR. This table has about 100,000 clones, approximately 87% appearing once. J is TRBJ1-4 and V is TRBV2, with 9 bases matching TRBD1. This sequence originates from an adult in good health. Specimen: peripheral blood, collected on day 0 of MenACWY control vaccination. As DNA, the CDR3 is TGTGCCAGCCGGACAGGGGCCGCGACCGAAACTAATGAAAAACTGTTTTTT. Translated: CASRTGAATETNEKLFF.